The 31 T cell receptor beta chains reported below all come from one sample, sequenced in a study of blood T cell repertoires in COVID-19. Data came from immunoSEQ multiplex PCR; TCRdb stores just in-frame clones and leaves some out. Here the sample spans about 300,000 clones, around 92% being singletons. Sequencing used peripheral blood. Receptors were obtained from a woman in her twenties or thirties with COVID-19, enrolled during active disease.

This clone was observed once. V and J are TRBV2 and TRBJ2-1; unclear D gene. The V end lost 3 bases, the J end lost 5 bases, and 11 bases lay between the germline ends. The germline V gene has CDR1 SNHLY and CDR2 FYNNEI. This CDR3 has 14 amino acids. The DNA for the CDR3 is TGTGCCAGCAGTGACGTGCTACGAGACAATGAGCAGTTCTTC. The encoded protein is CASSDVLRDNEQFF.

V usage is TRBV4-3 and J usage is TRBJ2-7; TRBD2 matches 14 bases. Looked up from germline, CDR1 is LGHNA and CDR2 is YSLEER. V shed 2 bases, J shed 12 bases, and the junction held 18 bases outside the gene matches. The CDR3 contains 18 residues. The CDR3 sequence is CASSQHLSIGTSGGSPYF. As DNA, the CDR3 is TGCGCCAGCAGCCAACATCTCTCAATCGGGACTAGCGGGGGTAGTCCGTACTTC.

This chain links TRBV5-5 with TRBJ2-7; D not certain. This CDR3 has 14 residues. V lost 0 bases and J 5 bases, leaving 12 bases between the germline ends. Germline V CDR1 and CDR2: SGHKS, YYEKEE (reference sequence). As DNA, the CDR3 is TGTGCCAGCAGCTTGGAGAGGTTATGGGACGAGCAGTACTTC. This codes for CASSLERLWDEQYF.

The chain is built from TRBV6-5 and TRBJ2-7; 10 bases match TRBD1. Losses at the gene ends were 6 bases for V and 4 bases for J; bases not matched to a gene: 9. The CDR3 spans 15 residues. Looked up from germline, CDR1 is MNHEY and CDR2 is SVGAGI. CDR3 sequence reads: CASSLGQGMEYEQYV. CDR3 DNA sequence: TGTGCCAGCAGCCTGGGACAGGGGATGGAGTACGAGCAGTACGTC.

The genes are TRBV4-1 and TRBJ1-5, with D maybe TRBD1 (6 bases). Trimming stripped 2 bases from V and 3 bases from J, with 8 bases between. The CDR3 is 14 residues long. The germline gives CDR1 MGHRA, CDR2 YSYEKL. In nucleotides, the CDR3 is TGCGCCAGCAGCCAAACAGGGTCCAATCAGCCCCAGCATTTT. Its protein is CASSQTGSNQPQHF.

The gene calls are TRBV6-2 or TRBV6-3 and TRBJ1-1; D possibly corresponds to TRBD1 (6 bases). Trimming took off 2 bases at V and 0 bases at J, with 16 bases between the two ends. The CDR3 has 17 amino acids. Germline lookup yields CDR1 MNHEY and CDR2 SVGEGT. The CDR3: CASSYTKGGAMNTEAFF. The DNA of the CDR3 is TGTGCCAGCAGTTACACGAAAGGGGGGGCTATGAACACTGAAGCTTTCTTT.

The rearrangement joins TRBV5-1 to TRBJ1-1; D is ambiguous. The germline V and J ends were trimmed by 1 base and 1 base, with 8 bases remaining between them. CDR3 length: 14 amino acids. Germline V gene lookup returns CDR1 SGHRS and CDR2 YFSETQ. The CDR3 spells CASSLQRRNTEAFF. The CDR3 DNA sequence: TGCGCCAGCAGCTTGCAGCGGCGGAACACTGAAGCTTTCTTT. The full variable domain, completed using reference TRBV5-1 and TRBJ1-1, is KAGVTQTPRYLIKTRGQQVTLSCSPISGHRSVSWYQQTPGQGLQFLFEYFSETQRNKGNFPGRFSGRQFSNSRSEMNVSTLELGDSALYLCASSLQRRNTEAFFGQGTRLTVV.

CDR3 residues: CASSDLDREYEQYV. CDR3 bases: TGTGCCAGCAGTGATCTGGACAGGGAATACGAGCAGTACGTC. The V and J genes are TRBV28 and TRBJ2-7, with 8 bases matching TRBD1. Unmatched junction bases numbered 7, after V lost 5 bases and J lost 4 bases. The germline V gene has CDR1 MDHEN and CDR2 SYDVKM. CDR3 length equals 14 residues.

CDR3 protein: CASKLWDTQYF. As DNA, the CDR3 is TGTGCCAGCAAACTGTGGGATACGCAGTATTTT. The genes are TRBV6-5 and TRBJ2-3; D not resolved. Germline V lookup: CDR1 MNHEY, CDR2 SVGAGI. The CDR3 is made up of 11 amino acids. The V end lost 7 bases, the J end lost 6 bases, and 8 bases lay between the germline ends.

The chain carries TRBV7-2 and TRBJ2-6; 7 nucleotides match TRBD1. This CDR3 has 16 amino acids. V was clipped by 4 bases and J by 0 bases; unmatched bases: 3. Germline V gives CDR1 SGHTA, CDR2 FQGNSA. In DNA, the CDR3 is TGTGCCAGCAGCTCAGGGGGAACCTCTGGGGCCAACGTCCTGACTTTC. It specifies CASSSGGTSGANVLTF.

This chain links TRBV7-2 with TRBJ1-2; D is perhaps TRBD1 (5 bases). CDR3 size: 13 residues. V lost 3 bases to trimming and J lost 10 bases, with 15 bases between them. Germline CDR1 SGHTA, CDR2 FQGNSA. CDR3 residues: CASSFNLPRDYTF. The CDR3 DNA reads TGTGCCAGCAGCTTTAACCTTCCCAGGGACTACACCTTC.

The J gene is TRBJ1-3, the V gene TRBV2, with 10 bases identical to TRBD1. This CDR3 has 15 amino acids. The trim removed 6 bases at V and 4 bases at J, leaving 6 bases unmatched. Germline-derived CDR1 and CDR2 are SNHLY and FYNNEI. CDR3 protein: CASSPGTGVGNTIYF. The CDR3 nucleotides are TGTGCCAGCAGCCCCGGGACAGGGGTCGGAAACACCATATATTTT.

The chain combines TRBV18 with TRBJ2-1, with a tentative D call TRBD2 (7 bases). V dropped 6 bases and J dropped 5 bases, with 32 bases sitting between them. The germline V gene encodes CDR1 KGHSH and CDR2 LQKENI. The CDR3 extends over 20 amino acids. The CDR3 sequence: CASSPLRGAPTTTSDNEQFF. In DNA form, the CDR3 reads TGTGCCAGCTCGCCCCTTAGGGGGGCCCCTACTACTACTAGCGACAATGAGCAGTTCTTC.

V and J are TRBV3-1 (or the pseudogene TRBV3-2) and TRBJ1-6; D is undetermined. CDR1 and CDR2 from the germline V gene are LGHDT and YNNKEL (reference sequence). CDR3 length: 14 amino acids. The V end lost 0 bases, the J end lost 9 bases, and 9 bases lay between the germline ends. As DNA, the CDR3 is TGTGCCAGCAGCCAAGAAGCCGGGTGTTCACCCCTCCACTTT. Its protein product is CASSQEAGCSPLHF.

V and J are TRBV7-9 and TRBJ1-2; 8 bases match TRBD1. The V gene end was trimmed by 3 bases and the J gene end by 6 bases; junction bases not matched to a gene: 15. The CDR3 contains 17 residues. Germline CDR1 reads SEHNR; CDR2 reads FQNEAQ (reference sequence). For the CDR3, the DNA is TGTGCCAGCAGCTTTACCCCGGGACAGGTGAATGGGGATGGCTACACCTTC. Encoded protein: CASSFTPGQVNGDGYTF.

This clone was recorded a few times. The chain employs TRBV19 and TRBJ1-2, with D possibly TRBD1 on 5 matching bases. The CDR3 is made up of 13 amino acids. The germline CDR1 and CDR2 sequences are LNHDA and SQIVND (reference sequence). Trimming cost V 3 bases and J 8 bases, with 13 bases left between them. Written as DNA, the CDR3 is TGTGCCAGTAGTATTCAGGGTCGGTACGGCTACACCTTC. Translated, it gives CASSIQGRYGYTF.

J is TRBJ1-2 and V is TRBV30, with D unresolved. V shed 5 bases and J shed 8 bases, with 12 bases lying between them. The CDR3 is made up of 11 amino acids. The germline V gene has CDR1 GTSNPN and CDR2 SVGIG (reference sequence). The CDR3 DNA follows: TGTGCCTGGGGTCCTTATCGGGGCTACACCTTC. The encoded protein is CAWGPYRGYTF.

This sequence joins TRBV18 and TRBJ1-5, with D maybe TRBD1 (6 bases). The CDR3 runs 13 residues. The V end was cut by 2 bases, the J end by 7 bases, with 9 bases between. Germline V lookup: CDR1 KGHSH, CDR2 LQKENI. This CDR3 is CASSPAGVQPQHF. The CDR3 DNA reads as TGTGCCAGCTCACCAGCAGGGGTACAGCCCCAGCATTTT.

The rearrangement links TRBV29-1 to TRBJ2-1, with 7 bases identical to TRBD2. The CDR3 is 15 amino acids. The trim removed 3 bases at V and 8 bases at J, leaving 13 bases unmatched. CDR1 and CDR2 from the germline V gene are SQVTM and ANQGSEA. CDR3 coding DNA: TGCAGCGTTGAGTGGGAAGGACTAGTTAGGGATGAGCAGTTCTTC. Its translation: CSVEWEGLVRDEQFF.

This chain uses TRBV6-5 with TRBJ1-4, with 8 bases identical to TRBD1. This CDR3 comprises 12 residues. Germline loops: CDR1 MNHEY, CDR2 SVGAGI. J was trimmed by 10 bases and V by 7 bases; bases with no gene match: 5. The CDR3 is CASIGDRSKLFF. The CDR3 bases are TGTGCCAGCATCGGGGACAGGTCAAAACTGTTTTTT.

The chain employs TRBV12-2 and TRBJ1-1; the D call in the table, TRBD1, was not verified against the DNA. TRBV12-2 is a pseudogene segment. The length of the CDR3 is 17 residues. CDR3 region: CASRRGQGTNLNTEAFF. The CDR3, as DNA: TGTGCAAGTCGACGCGGACAGGGCACCAATTTGAACACTGAAGCTTTCTTT.

The chain uses TRBV2 and TRBJ2-7, with a weak D call TRBD1 (6 bases). The CDR3 consists of 14 residues. V gave up 3 bases and J gave up 3 bases, with 12 bases separating them. From germline, CDR1 is SNHLY and CDR2 FYNNEI. CDR3 nucleotide sequence: TGTGCCAGCAGTGAGGGGGCCAGAGACTACGAGCAGTACGTC. Amino acids: CASSEGARDYEQYV.

This chain links TRBV6-5 with TRBJ1-5, with D possibly matching TRBD1 (5 bases). Germline CDR1 MNHEY, CDR2 SVGAGI. The CDR3 is made up of 11 amino acids. With 6 bases removed from V and 7 bases from J, the gap between germline ends came to 7 bases. CDR3 nucleotide sequence: TGTGCCAGCAGGACAGAACAGCCCCAGCATTTT. Its translation is CASRTEQPQHF.

The chain uses TRBV2 and TRBJ2-1; D may be TRBD2 (6 bases). This CDR3 comprises 14 residues. Trimming shortened V by 5 bases and J by 7 bases, and 15 bases separated the two germline ends. Germline V lookup: CDR1 SNHLY, CDR2 FYNNEI. This chain's CDR3 is CASSRDSSRNEQFF. Here the CDR3 DNA reads TGTGCCAGCAGTCGGGACTCCTCACGGAATGAGCAGTTCTTC.

The genes are TRBV6-5 and TRBJ1-1, with TRBD1 identical over 9 bases. Trimming cost V 6 bases and J 5 bases; bases outside gene matches: 7. Germline values: CDR1 MNHEY, CDR2 SVGAGI. The length of the CDR3 is 14 residues. Here the CDR3 DNA reads TGTGCCAGCAGGAAACAGGGGGCTCGAACTGAAGCTTTCTTT. It translates to CASRKQGARTEAFF.

This clone was seen a handful of times. The chain is built from TRBV23-1 and TRBJ1-1, with 12 nucleotides matching TRBD1. TRBV23-1 has ORF status, its function being uncertain. The CDR3 has 15 residues. J lost 1 base, V lost 6 bases, and 3 bases had no gene match. The CDR3: CASRGQGAPNTEAFF. The CDR3 region has the DNA TGCGCCAGCAGGGGACAGGGGGCCCCGAACACTGAAGCTTTCTTT.

Written as DNA, the CDR3 is TGCGCCAGCAGCACGGGATTCTTACCAAGCTCCTACGAGCAGTACGTC. Translated: CASSTGFLPSSYEQYV. The genes are TRBV10-2 and TRBJ2-7; D is possibly TRBD2 (5 bases). V was pared by 6 bases and J by 0 bases, with 18 bases between. The CDR3 contains 16 residues. CDR1 WSHSY and CDR2 SAAADI come from the germline V gene.

A remark on this clone: The identical CDR3 is also encoded by other nucleotide sequences in the sample. The J gene is TRBJ1-2, the V gene TRBV6-5; D not certain. There are 12 residues in the CDR3. Germline V gene lookup returns CDR1 MNHEY and CDR2 SVGAGI. The V gene lost 2 bases and the J gene lost 5 bases, with 6 bases spanning the gap. The chain's CDR3 is CASSYRGYGYTF. CDR3 coding DNA: TGTGCCAGCAGTTACCGAGGATATGGCTACACCTTC.

This clone was seen only once. CDR3 protein: CASSGWTDMNTEAFF. CDR3 nucleotide sequence: TGCGCCAGCAGCGGATGGACAGACATGAACACTGAAGCTTTCTTT. The chain is built from TRBV5-1 and TRBJ1-1; perhaps TRBD1 as D (6 bases). Trimming pared 4 bases from V and 0 bases from J, leaving 13 bases between. The CDR3 runs to 15 residues. Germline CDR1 SGHRS, CDR2 YFSETQ. Together with reference TRBV5-1 and TRBJ1-1, the CDR3 gives the full variable domain: KAGVTQTPRYLIKTRGQQVTLSCSPISGHRSVSWYQQTPGQGLQFLFEYFSETQRNKGNFPGRFSGRQFSNSRSEMNVSTLELGDSALYLCASSGWTDMNTEAFFGQGTRLTVV.

The DNA for the CDR3 is TGTGCCAGCAGGGAAATCGGCGGGACTAATGAAAAACTGTTTTTT. This codes for CASREIGGTNEKLFF. V and J are TRBV27 and TRBJ1-4; no firm D call. The CDR3 loop spans 15 amino acids. The V end was cut by 6 bases, the J end by 2 bases, with 13 bases between. CDR1 is MNHEY and CDR2 is SMNVEV in the germline V gene (reference sequence). Using reference TRBV27 and TRBJ1-4 for the parts outside the CDR3, the full variable domain is EAQVTQNPRYLITVTGKKLTVTCSQNMNHEYMSWYRQDPGLGLRQIYYSMNVEVTDKGDVPEGYKVSRKEKRNFPLILESPSPNQTSLYFCASREIGGTNEKLFFGSGTQLSVL.

This rearrangement joins TRBV7-8 to TRBJ1-2; the match to TRBD1 covers 7 bases. The CDR3 runs to 17 residues. From germline, CDR1 is SGHVS and CDR2 FQNEAQ. Trimming took 1 base from V and 2 from J; bases not matched to a gene: 10. CDR3 in amino acids: CASSLGRGRGGNYGYTF. CDR3 coding DNA: TGTGCCAGCAGCTTAGGGAGGGGGCGAGGGGGCAACTATGGCTACACCTTC.